The 13 T cell receptor beta chains given below trace back to one sample, sequenced in a study of Siglec-9 on CD8 T cells in melanoma. This table comes from immunoSEQ multiplex PCR, and its TCRdb copy is limited to in-frame clones, with some not included. The data hold more than 25,000 clones, with 80% observed a single time. The sample comprised Siglec-9- CD8+ T cells sorted from blood. The receptors were sampled from a human donor in good health.

DNA of the CDR3: TGTGCCAGCAGTTTTTCGGTTACCACTAGCACAGATACGCAGTATTTT. Protein product: CASSFSVTTSTDTQYF. The chain has TRBV27 and TRBJ2-3, with D uncertain. V lost 3 bases, J lost 0 bases, and 13 bases lay in between. The CDR3 extends over 16 amino acids. Germline V CDR1 and CDR2: MNHEY, SMNVEV (reference sequence).

In DNA form, the CDR3 reads TGTGCCAGCAGCTTAGGGACTATTGGTAGTCAGCCCCAGCATTTT. Translating gives CASSLGTIGSQPQHF. The genes are TRBV7-6 and TRBJ1-5; D gene unclear. The CDR3 runs to 15 residues. Germline V gene lookup returns CDR1 SGHVS and CDR2 FNYEAQ. Trimming took off 1 base at V and 6 bases at J, with 13 bases between the two ends.

This chain uses TRBV11-1 with TRBJ2-3; TRBD2 matches 11 bases. Trimming at V came to 5 bases and at J to 3 bases, leaving 13 bases not matched to a gene. CDR1 and CDR2 (germline): SGHAT, FQDESV (reference sequence). The CDR3 covers 18 residues. CDR3 sequence (DNA): TGTGCCAGCAGCCCCCTAGCGGGAGGTCCCCTTTGGACAGATACGCAGTATTTT. Encoded protein: CASSPLAGGPLWTDTQYF.

The chain recombines TRBV6-1 with TRBJ2-3, with D possibly TRBD2 on 5 matching bases. Germline V gene sequence: CDR1 MNHNS, CDR2 SASEGT. Trimming took off 1 base at V and 5 bases at J, with 16 bases between the two ends. The CDR3 is 16 amino acids. This CDR3 is CASSEGRWENLDTQYF. Written as DNA, the CDR3 is TGTGCCAGCAGTGAAGGCCGGTGGGAGAACCTAGATACGCAGTATTTT.

The CDR3 here is CASSPLGTSAYNEQFF. Here the CDR3 DNA reads TGTGCCAGCTCACCCTTAGGGACTAGCGCCTACAATGAGCAGTTCTTC. The genes are TRBV18 and TRBJ2-1, with 10 positions matching TRBD2. Germline V gene sequence: CDR1 KGHSH, CDR2 LQKENI. With V trimmed by 3 bases and J by 2 bases, 4 bases remained unmatched. This CDR3 is 16 amino acids long. Based on the CDR3 plus reference TRBV18 and TRBJ2-1, the full variable domain is NAGVMQNPRHLVRRRGQEARLRCSPMKGHSHVYWYRQLPEEGLKFMVYLQKENIIDESGMPKERFSAEFPKEGPSILRIQQVVRGDSAAYFCASSPLGTSAYNEQFFGPGTRLTVL.

This sequence joins TRBV19 and TRBJ1-1; no definite D call. CDR1 and CDR2 (germline): LNHDA, SQIVND (reference sequence). This CDR3 is built from 16 residues. Trimming stripped 5 bases from V and 4 bases from J, with 20 bases between. For the CDR3, the DNA is TGTGCCAGTAGTGCCAAGTCTCGACGGACTAGCACTGAAGCTTTCTTT. This gives the protein CASSAKSRRTSTEAFF.

The chain couples TRBV5-1 to TRBJ1-1; D possibly corresponds to TRBD1 (6 bases). V was pared by 0 bases and J by 1 base, with 19 bases between. Germline CDR1 and CDR2: SGHRS and YFSETQ. The CDR3 consists of 18 residues. The CDR3 coding sequence is TGCGCCAGCAGCTTGGCCATAGAACAGGGAAGAGAGAACACTGAAGCTTTCTTT. It yields the protein CASSLAIEQGRENTEAFF.

This chain uses TRBV2 with TRBJ1-1; D is ambiguous. CDR1 and CDR2 from the germline V gene are SNHLY and FYNNEI. The V gene lost 6 bases and the J gene lost 0 bases, with 5 bases spanning the gap. The CDR3 is 12 residues long. CDR3 sequence: CASRFMNTEAFF. CDR3 bases: TGTGCCAGCAGATTTATGAACACTGAAGCTTTCTTT.

This chain joins TRBV14 and TRBJ1-4; maybe TRBD1 (6 bases). The CDR3 covers 17 residues. Between the trimmed V and J ends, which lost 1 base and 0 bases, there was a span of 12 bases. CDR1 is SGHDN, CDR2 FVKESK, per germline. CDR3 loop: CASSQGEAGATNEKLFF. The CDR3 DNA sequence: TGTGCCAGCAGCCAAGGTGAAGCAGGGGCAACTAATGAAAAACTGTTTTTT.

V is TRBV27 and J is TRBJ1-5; 9 bases are shared with TRBD1. Germline trimming cut 8 bases from V and 3 bases from J; bases unmatched to any gene: 5. This CDR3 is 14 amino acids long. CDR1 is MNHEY and CDR2 is SMNVEV in the germline V gene (reference sequence). The CDR3 bases are TGTGCCAGCTCGGACAGGGGTGACAATCAGCCCCAGCATTTT. It translates to CASSDRGDNQPQHF.

This sequence joins TRBV7-9 and TRBJ2-2; D gene unclear. CDR1 is SEHNR and CDR2 is FQNEAQ in the germline V gene (reference sequence). The CDR3 runs to 14 residues. The germline V and J ends were trimmed by 2 bases and 7 bases, with 11 bases remaining between them. This CDR3 is CASSLMELGGELFF. The CDR3 region has the DNA TGTGCCAGCAGCTTAATGGAGCTTGGCGGGGAGCTGTTTTTT.

This chain uses TRBV7-2 with TRBJ2-5; 9 nucleotides match TRBD2. The CDR3 is 15 amino acids. CDR1 is SGHTA and CDR2 is FQGNSA in the germline V gene. The J segment lost 3 bases and the V segment lost 3 bases, leaving 5 bases of the junction unmatched. The CDR3 sequence is CASSFPTSGEETQYF. In DNA, the CDR3 is TGTGCCAGCAGCTTTCCGACTAGCGGAGAAGAGACCCAGTACTTC.

This chain joins TRBV5-6 and TRBJ2-1; D is perhaps TRBD1 (6 bases). Trimming cost V 2 bases and J 8 bases, with 17 bases left between them. Germline V gene lookup returns CDR1 SGHDT and CDR2 YYEEEE. The CDR3 loop spans 15 amino acids. The CDR3: CASSFDRLRIDEQFF. DNA of the CDR3: TGTGCCAGCAGCTTTGACAGGCTCCGTATTGATGAGCAGTTCTTC.